This T cell receptor (beta chain) was observed in a study of regulatory T cells in long-lasting Graves disease. There are many counts of this clonotype. Sequencing libraries for TCR beta were prepared with iRepertoire HTBI primers and Arm-PCR of CDR3 regions. Using its own MiXCR run on the multiplex PCR reads, TCRdb lists one record per CDR3 protein. The sample includes around 450,000 distinct CDR3 sequences, 15% to 20% of them seen just once. As for time point: newly diagnosed GD, antithyroid drugs for less than 3 months. Extracted RNA from PBMCs served as the source of the TCR library. It was by American Thyroid Association guidelines that Graves' disease was diagnosed. Germline assignment: CDR1 GTSNPN and CDR2 SVGIG (reference sequence). The CDR3 has 14 amino acids. The ends lost 1 base at V and 4 bases at J; junction bases unmatched: 7. Another study also made use of these data, one on T cells in Graves' hyperthyroidism and ophthalmopathy. This second study says: Any patient presenting with uncontrolled infection, other autoimmune disease, pregnancy or lactation was left out.

The sequence came from a man aged 35-49 years with Graves disease. This rearrangement joins TRBV30 to TRBJ2-7, with TRBD2 matching 7 bases. The sample here was peripheral blood mononuclear cells (PBMCs), taken at new diagnosis, from a patient treated with antithyroid drugs. CDR3 residues: CAWSGGGSEYEQYF. CDR3 DNA sequence: TGTGCCTGGAGTGGTGGCGGGAGTGAATACGAGCAGTACTTC.